This TCR beta chain appears in the sequencing data of a study of T cell clonotyping in hematopoietic cell transplantation. The ends were cut back, 7 bases at V and 3 bases at J, with 14 bases in the middle. The CDR3 extends over 13 amino acids. Germline loops: CDR1 SGHRS, CDR2 YFSETQ. The protocol was immunoSEQ multiplex PCR, while the TCRdb copy is restricted to in-frame clones and leaves out a portion. The table lists 13,000 or so clones, around nine tenths of them singletons, with around 7.6% in the top ten. Recipients were bled about 28 days pretransplant and at posttransplant days 30, 100, 180. Points from the study as a whole: CD4 and CD8 repertoire contributions could not be separated without sorting.

Worth noting for this clone: As yet, its antigen is unknown.

Source: PBMCs, taken 100 days after allogeneic stem cell transplant. This rearrangement joins TRBV5-1 to TRBJ2-7, with D unresolved. The source is a female patient aged 50-65 years who had an allogeneic stem cell transplant from an unrelated donor, so the T cells may come from the graft donor. Some clones in this sample may be carry-over from other donors' samples. The CDR3 DNA reads as TGCGCCAGCCGTCCCGGGTCGTACTACGAGCAGTACTTC. It codes for CASRPGSYYEQYF.